These 14 T cell receptor beta chains were sequenced from one sample in a study of shared clonotypes between healthy human individuals. The protocol was immunoSEQ multiplex PCR, while the TCRdb copy is restricted to in-frame clones and leaves out a portion. Of 450,000 to 500,000 clones in the sample, approximately 80% were seen once. Material for sequencing was PBMCs. The source of these receptors is a woman aged 40 to 50 in good health. Some clones in this sample may be carry-over from other donors' samples.

V usage is TRBV27 and J usage is TRBJ2-5, with 8 bases that match TRBD2. Trimming removed 5 bases from V and 14 bases from J; junction bases left unmatched: 10. The CDR3 is 12 amino acids. CDR1 is MNHEY and CDR2 is SMNVEV in the germline V gene (reference sequence). CDR3 loop: CASSPPGGRVYF. In DNA, the CDR3 is TGTGCCAGCAGTCCCCCGGGAGGGCGAGTCTACTTC.

The chain couples TRBV5-1 to TRBJ1-1, with D maybe TRBD1 (5 bases). With 7 bases removed from V and 11 bases from J, the gap between germline ends came to 21 bases. This CDR3 is 13 amino acids long. Germline-derived CDR1 and CDR2 are SGHRS and YFSETQ. The CDR3 DNA follows: TGCGCCAGCGGCATTACGGGGCAGACCAACGCTTTCTTT. It encodes CASGITGQTNAFF.

The genes are TRBV5-1 and TRBJ2-3; 8 bases match TRBD1. Germline V gene lookup returns CDR1 SGHRS and CDR2 YFSETQ. This CDR3 has 14 residues. The junction had 5 bases not matched to a gene; V was cut back by 4 bases and J by 4 bases. CDR3 coding DNA: TGCGCCAGCAGCAACCGGACAGGGCCAGATACGCAGTATTTT. It specifies CASSNRTGPDTQYF.

This clone was seen only a few times. The CDR3 sequence: CASSQGTLGSHDTQYF. CDR3 nucleotides: TGTGCCAGCAGCCAAGGGACGCTCGGAAGCCACGATACGCAGTATTTT. The V and J genes are TRBV11-2 and TRBJ2-3, with D possibly called TRBD1 or TRBD2 (5 bases each). CDR3 length: 16 residues. The germline CDR1 and CDR2 sequences are SGHAT and FQNNGV. V lost 5 bases, J lost 6 bases, and 21 bases lay in between.

This chain uses TRBV19 with TRBJ1-5; D not resolved. Trimming removed 5 bases from V and 5 bases from J, with 7 bases in between. CDR3 length: 12 amino acids. Germline-derived CDR1 and CDR2 are LNHDA and SQIVND (reference sequence). This CDR3 reads CASSLNDQPQHF. For the CDR3, the DNA is TGTGCCAGTAGTCTGAACGATCAGCCCCAGCATTTT.

This chain connects TRBV4-3 to TRBJ2-3; the D is unclear. The germline gives CDR1 LGHNA, CDR2 YSLEER. The CDR3 is made up of 18 amino acids. The V end lost 0 bases, the J end lost 7 bases, and 23 bases lay between the germline ends. CDR3 loop: CASSQDPPVPTAVNTQYF. CDR3 nucleotides: TGCGCCAGCAGCCAAGATCCCCCAGTGCCCACAGCTGTGAATACGCAGTATTTT.

The rearrangement links TRBV6-4 to TRBJ2-7, with TRBD2 identical over 8 bases. The CDR3 loop spans 18 amino acids. From germline, CDR1 is MRHNA and CDR2 SNTAGT. V lost 3 bases, J lost 5 bases, and 18 bases stayed unmatched. CDR3 nucleotides: TGTGCCAGCAGTGAATACGAGCGGGAGTCTCCGGGGGCCGACGAGCAGTACTTC. Translation: CASSEYERESPGADEQYF.

The chain is built from TRBV29-1 and TRBJ2-7; D gene uncertain. Trimming pared 5 bases from V and 1 base from J, leaving 12 bases between. Per the germline V gene, CDR1 is SQVTM and CDR2 is ANQGSEA. The length of the CDR3 is 13 residues. The CDR3 loop reads CSVRASSSYEQYF. CDR3 coding DNA: TGCAGCGTTCGGGCCAGCTCTTCCTACGAGCAGTACTTC.

The rearrangement links TRBV6-4 to TRBJ1-5; D is ambiguous. Looked up from germline, CDR1 is MRHNA and CDR2 is SNTAGT. The CDR3 sequence is 13 residues long. Trimming took 2 bases from V and 8 from J, leaving 10 bases between them. The CDR3 region is CASSDRRGEPQHF. The CDR3 bases are TGTGCCAGCAGTGACCGCCGGGGAGAGCCCCAGCATTTT.

The rearrangement uses TRBV7-2 and TRBJ2-1, with D uncertain. The CDR3 totals 16 residues. The germline gives CDR1 SGHTA, CDR2 FQGNSA. V was clipped by 5 bases and J by 2 bases, with 16 bases between them. The CDR3: CASSPEVAYTYNEQFF. The CDR3 DNA reads as TGTGCCAGCAGCCCCGAAGTGGCGTACACCTACAATGAGCAGTTCTTC.

The chain uses TRBV15 and TRBJ2-5; TRBD2 is a possible D gene (5 bases). From germline, CDR1 is LNHNV and CDR2 YYDKDF (reference sequence). The CDR3 spans 12 residues. The germline V and J ends were trimmed by 0 bases and 7 bases, with 6 bases remaining between them. CDR3 nucleotide sequence: TGTGCCACCAGCAGAGAGGGAGCGACCCAGTACTTC. This codes for CATSREGATQYF.

A remark on this clone: The sample holds other DNA sequences that translate to the same CDR3. The chain links TRBV9 to TRBJ2-2; 8 bases map to TRBD2. After removal of 1 base from V and 3 bases from J, the junction contained 5 bases not matched to a gene. CDR3 length equals 16 residues. Looked up from germline, CDR1 is SGDLS and CDR2 is YYNGEE. The CDR3 bases are TGTGCCAGCAGCGTACTTGCGGGAGGAGACACCGGGGAGCTGTTTTTT. Encoded protein: CASSVLAGGDTGELFF.

As for this clone: One junction end disagrees with the germline gene, perhaps due to a read error. The chain has TRBV30 and TRBJ2-2; 8 bases map to TRBD1. This CDR3 spans 17 amino acids. Per germline, CDR1 GTSNPN and CDR2 SVGIG (reference sequence). The CDR3 spells CAWSILPGQDDTGELVF. The CDR3 DNA reads TGTGCCTGGAGTATCCTGCCGGGACAGGACGACACCGGGGAGCTGGTTTTT.

The chain has TRBV7-9 and TRBJ1-1, with D hard to call. This CDR3 region has 15 residues. Germline V gene lookup returns CDR1 SEHNR and CDR2 FQNEAQ (reference sequence). V gave up 5 bases and J gave up 0 bases, with 13 bases separating them. This CDR3 is CASSQDQDLNTEAFF. CDR3 DNA sequence: TGTGCCAGCAGCCAAGATCAGGATCTGAACACTGAAGCTTTCTTT.